This TCR beta chain came from a study of OX40 agonist ivuxolimab in advanced cancers. With regard to this clone: What it recognizes is unknown.

The table came from immunoSEQ multiplex PCR; TCRdb's copy has only in-frame clones and leaves some out. The profile covers roughly 51,000 clones, with about 89% appearing a single time and just over 1.4% taken by the ten largest. The timepoints at which blood was sampled were baseline, cycle 4 day 1, and cycle 7 day 1. General observations from the study: Dosing at 0.1 to 3.0 mg/kg was accompanied by clonal expansion of CD4+ and CD8+ blood T cells by week 6.

V was shortened by 2 bases and J by 0 bases, with 13 bases between the two germline ends. The CDR3 is 16 residues long. CDR1 is SGHAT, CDR2 FQNNGV, per germline. The TCR sequence derives from an adult with an advanced solid tumor such as melanoma, head and neck, liver or kidney cancer. This chain joins TRBV11-2 and TRBJ1-1; unclear D gene. Sequenced here: CD4+ or CD8+ T cells sorted from blood, sampled in a trial of the OX40 agonist ivuxolimab. The CDR3 loop is CASSLRVADLNTEAFF. DNA of the CDR3: TGTGCCAGCAGCTTAAGGGTGGCAGATCTGAACACTGAAGCTTTCTTT.